The sequence of this TCR beta chain was determined in a study of Tregs in tolerant kidney transplant recipients. A remark on this clone: The antigen is undetermined.

Study outcomes and limitations: Few patients were studied, so findings need validation in larger groups.

CDR1 is GTSNPN and CDR2 is SVGIG in the germline V gene (reference sequence). The ends lost 3 bases at V and 14 bases at J; junction bases unmatched: 9. The CDR3 contains 13 residues. CD4+CD25+CD127- Tregs, CD4+CD25- non-Tregs, CD4 and CD8 cells were sorted. The table came from immunoSEQ multiplex PCR; TCRdb's copy has only in-frame clones and leaves some out. The sample shows about 240,000 clones, about 80% of them seen only once. This sequence originates from a human donor in good health. This chain links TRBV30 with TRBJ1-6; 8 bases agree with TRBD1. Sequencing used CD4+ T cells from blood. The CDR3 is CAWSDTGGSTLHF. The CDR3 DNA reads TGTGCCTGGAGCGACACAGGGGGATCTACCCTCCACTTT.